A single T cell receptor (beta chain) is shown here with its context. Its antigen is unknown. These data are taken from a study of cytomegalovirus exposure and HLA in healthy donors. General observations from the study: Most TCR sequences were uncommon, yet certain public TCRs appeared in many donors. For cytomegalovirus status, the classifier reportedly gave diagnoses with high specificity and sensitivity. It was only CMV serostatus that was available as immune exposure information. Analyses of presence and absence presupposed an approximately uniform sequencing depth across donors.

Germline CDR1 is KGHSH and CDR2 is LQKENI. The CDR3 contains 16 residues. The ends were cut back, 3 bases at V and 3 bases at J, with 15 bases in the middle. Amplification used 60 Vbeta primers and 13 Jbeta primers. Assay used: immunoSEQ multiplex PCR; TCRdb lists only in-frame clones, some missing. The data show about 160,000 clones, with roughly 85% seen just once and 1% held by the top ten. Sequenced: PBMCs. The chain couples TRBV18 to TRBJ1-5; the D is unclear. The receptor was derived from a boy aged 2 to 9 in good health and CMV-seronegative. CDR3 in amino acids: CASSPTNKRDNQPQHF. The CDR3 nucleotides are TGTGCCAGCTCACCGACTAATAAGAGGGACAATCAGCCCCAGCATTTT.